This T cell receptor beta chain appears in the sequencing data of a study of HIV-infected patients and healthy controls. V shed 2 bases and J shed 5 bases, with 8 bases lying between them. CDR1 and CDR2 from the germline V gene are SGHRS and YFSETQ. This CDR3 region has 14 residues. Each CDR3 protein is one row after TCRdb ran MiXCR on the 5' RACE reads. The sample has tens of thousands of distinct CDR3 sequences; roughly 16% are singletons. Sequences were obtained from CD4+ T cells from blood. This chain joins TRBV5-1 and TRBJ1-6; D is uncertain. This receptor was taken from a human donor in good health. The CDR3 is CASSFSGNNSPLHF. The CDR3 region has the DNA TGCGCCAGCAGCTTTTCAGGAAATAATTCACCCCTCCACTTT.